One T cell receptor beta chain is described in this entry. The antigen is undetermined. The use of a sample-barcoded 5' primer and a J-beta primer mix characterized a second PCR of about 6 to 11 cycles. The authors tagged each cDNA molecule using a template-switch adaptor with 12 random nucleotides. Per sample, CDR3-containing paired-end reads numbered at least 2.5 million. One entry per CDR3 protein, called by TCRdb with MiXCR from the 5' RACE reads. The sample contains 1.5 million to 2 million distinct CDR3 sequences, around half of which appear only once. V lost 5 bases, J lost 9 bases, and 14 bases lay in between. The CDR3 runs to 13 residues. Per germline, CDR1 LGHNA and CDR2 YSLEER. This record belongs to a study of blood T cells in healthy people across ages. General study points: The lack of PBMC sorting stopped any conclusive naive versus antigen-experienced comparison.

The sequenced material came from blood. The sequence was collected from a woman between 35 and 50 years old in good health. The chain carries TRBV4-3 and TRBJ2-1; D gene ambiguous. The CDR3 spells CASSTTVQTEQFF. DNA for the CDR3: TGCGCCAGCAGCACCACCGTACAAACTGAGCAGTTCTTC.